Detailed here is one T cell receptor beta chain. Its specificity is unknown. TCRdb re-called the reads with MiXCR, one entry per CDR3 protein. Of 150,000 to 200,000 distinct CDR3 sequences in the sample, more than 15% were seen once. This specimen comes from a study of T cell repertoires in cytomegalovirus infection. Findings and caveats of the study: HLA-C-restricted, CMV-specific TCR beta clonotypes were dominant ex vivo.

The germline V gene encodes CDR1 SGHAT and CDR2 FQNNGV. This CDR3 has 17 residues. V lost 0 bases to trimming and J lost 4 bases, with 19 bases between them. The TCR sequence derives from a human donor in good health (CMV status not recorded). Some clones in this sample may be carry-over from other donors' samples. The V gene is TRBV11-2, the J gene TRBJ2-7; D unclear. The sample consisted of CD8+ T cells from PBMCs. The CDR3 DNA reads as TGTGCCAGCAGCTTAGAGGCGGCGGAGAATGAGTGGTACGAGCAGTACTTC. Translating gives CASSLEAAENEWYEQYF.